The 10 T cell receptor beta chains below were found in one sample sequenced in a study of cytomegalovirus exposure and HLA in healthy donors. The primer mix had 60 Vbeta and 13 Jbeta primers. Sequencing was performed with immunoSEQ multiplex PCR; in TCRdb, only in-frame clones are kept and a portion is missing. This table has 120,000 to 150,000 clones, around 75% appearing once. Sequenced input: PBMCs. The receptors derive from a woman aged 25 to 39 in good health and CMV-seronegative.

This rearrangement joins TRBV5-8 to TRBJ1-1; the D gene is possibly TRBD1 (6 bases). This CDR3 has 15 amino acids. Per germline, CDR1 SGHTS and CDR2 YDEGEE. The V gene lost 2 bases and the J gene lost 2 bases, with 13 bases spanning the gap. As DNA, the CDR3 is TGTGCCAGCAGCTTAAAAGGGGGAGTAAACACTGAAGCTTTCTTT. Translated, it gives CASSLKGGVNTEAFF.

This clone appeared a few times. This chain links TRBV4-1 with TRBJ2-7; 13 positions match TRBD2. CDR3 size: 19 residues. After removal of 8 bases from V and 0 bases from J, the junction contained 16 bases not matched to a gene. Germline CDR1 is MGHRA and CDR2 is YSYEKL. For the CDR3, the DNA is TGCGCCAGCCGTATACCGGGACTAGCGGGATTAAGTCCCTCCTACGAGCAGTACTTC. Protein: CASRIPGLAGLSPSYEQYF.

The chain links TRBV5-6 to TRBJ2-7; perhaps TRBD1 as D (5 bases). The length of the CDR3 is 13 residues. Germline values: CDR1 SGHDT, CDR2 YYEEEE. The V gene lost 5 bases and the J gene lost 3 bases, with 12 bases spanning the gap. Here the CDR3 reads CASRYQGNYEQYF. CDR3 coding DNA: TGTGCCAGCAGATACCAGGGTAACTACGAGCAGTACTTC. Looking up the rest from reference TRBV5-6 and TRBJ2-7 gives the full variable domain: DAGVTQSPTHLIKTRGQQVTLRCSPKSGHDTVSWYQQALGQGPQFIFQYYEEEERQRGNFPDRFSGHQFPNYSSELNVNALLLGDSALYLCASRYQGNYEQYFGPGTRLTVT.

The CDR3 nucleotides are TGTGCCAGCAGTTTATCGTGGGCAGAACTCTATGGCTACACCTTC. It codes for CASSLSWAELYGYTF. This chain connects TRBV27 to TRBJ1-2; D remains ambiguous. The CDR3 loop spans 15 amino acids. V lost 0 bases, J lost 4 bases, and 12 bases lay in between. The germline gives CDR1 MNHEY, CDR2 SMNVEV (reference sequence).

V usage is TRBV11-1 and J usage is TRBJ2-4; perhaps TRBD2 as D (5 bases). This CDR3 spans 15 amino acids. V shed 5 bases and J shed 4 bases, with 15 bases lying between them. Germline V gene data show CDR1 as SGHAT and CDR2 as FQDESV (reference sequence). CDR3 bases: TGTGCCAGCAGCGGACTGGGTGAGTGGAAAAACATTCAGTACTTC. As protein: CASSGLGEWKNIQYF.

This clone was seen only a few times. J is TRBJ2-7 and V is TRBV19; D is possibly TRBD2 (5 bases). In germline, CDR1 is LNHDA, CDR2 SQIVND (reference sequence). The germline V and J ends were trimmed by 2 bases and 6 bases, with 14 bases remaining between them. The CDR3 extends over 14 amino acids. The CDR3 region has the DNA TGTGCCAGTAGTATAATGGGGAGTACGGTCGAGCAGTACTTC. Translating gives CASSIMGSTVEQYF.

This clone was seen more than once but under ten times. This sequence joins TRBV28 and TRBJ1-2, with unresolved D. CDR1 and CDR2 (germline): MDHEN, SYDVKM. There are 13 residues in the CDR3. Trimming took off 4 bases at V and 4 bases at J, with 10 bases between the two ends. In DNA form, the CDR3 reads TGTGCCAGCAGTTCGGGTACAAGCTATGGCTACACCTTC. Amino acids: CASSSGTSYGYTF.

The rearrangement joins TRBV16 to TRBJ1-1; tentative D call: TRBD1 (6 bases). V lost 2 bases to trimming and J lost 10 bases, with 14 bases between them. The CDR3 runs 13 residues. Germline-derived CDR1 and CDR2 are KGHSY and FQNENV. CDR3 sequence (DNA): TGTGCCAGCAGCCAAAATGTGGACAGTGGAGCTTTCTTT. It encodes CASSQNVDSGAFF.

This chain links TRBV6-1 with TRBJ1-5, with D maybe TRBD1 (6 bases). The CDR3 extends over 12 amino acids. Germline assignment: CDR1 MNHNS and CDR2 SASEGT. Trimming took off 7 bases at V and 6 bases at J, with 10 bases between the two ends. CDR3 nucleotide sequence: TGTGCCAGCAACAGGGTCCCTCAGCCCCAGCATTTT. Its translation is CASNRVPQPQHF.

The rearrangement links TRBV5-4 to TRBJ2-5, with 9 bases aligning to TRBD2. From germline, CDR1 is SGHNT and CDR2 YYREEE (reference sequence). This CDR3 spans 16 amino acids. Losses at the gene ends were 4 bases for V and 5 bases for J; bases not matched to a gene: 12. This CDR3 reads CASSPGLGGGAETQYF. Written as DNA, the CDR3 is TGTGCCAGCAGCCCGGGCCTCGGCGGGGGGGCTGAGACCCAGTACTTC.